The 28 T cell receptor beta chains below come from one sample, sequenced in a study of blood T cell repertoires in COVID-19. TCRdb's copy holds only in-frame clones and misses some; the assay was immunoSEQ multiplex PCR. Seen here are approximately 230,000 clones, roughly 91% observed once, and the top ten hold roughly 4%. Sequenced input: PBMCs or T cells enriched from blood (not recorded which). The receptor set was obtained from a woman younger than 45 who had recovered from COVID-19.

This clone was recorded only once. The V call is TRBV3-1 (or the pseudogene TRBV3-2), the J call TRBJ1-1; no clear D. The length of the CDR3 is 13 residues. Germline V gene data show CDR1 as LGHDT and CDR2 as YNNKEL (reference sequence). Trimming cost V 2 bases and J 7 bases, with 11 bases left between them. This CDR3 is CASSQLAGGEAFF. DNA for the CDR3: TGTGCCAGCAGCCAACTAGCGGGCGGTGAAGCTTTCTTT.

This CDR3 reads CASSIQADSRNTQYF. The CDR3 DNA sequence: TGTGCCAGCAGCATACAAGCAGACTCCAGAAATACGCAGTATTTT. The chain joins TRBV7-2 to TRBJ2-3; D not certain. This CDR3 has 15 amino acids. Per the germline V gene, CDR1 is SGHTA and CDR2 is FQGNSA. Trimming pared 5 bases from V and 7 bases from J, leaving 19 bases between. Based on the CDR3 plus reference TRBV7-2 and TRBJ2-3, the full variable domain is GAGVSQSPSNKVTEKGKDVELRCDPISGHTALYWYRQSLGQGLEFLIYFQGNSAPDKSGLPSDRFSAERTGGSVSTLTIQRTQQEDSAVYLCASSIQADSRNTQYFGPGTRLTVL.

The table lists this clone with a count of one. V is TRBV28 and J is TRBJ1-6, with a possible D match to TRBD1 (6 bases). Germline CDR1 is MDHEN and CDR2 is SYDVKM. Trimming removed 6 bases at V and 7 bases at J, with 13 bases between. This CDR3 region has 14 residues. The CDR3 bases are TGTGCCAGCAGGCACAGGGTCCTCAATTCACCCCTCCACTTT. Its protein is CASRHRVLNSPLHF.

The J gene is TRBJ2-7, the V gene TRBV6-5, with D maybe TRBD2 (5 bases). V was cut by 5 bases and J by 0 bases, with 14 bases left in between. This CDR3 has 15 amino acids. In germline, CDR1 is MNHEY, CDR2 SVGAGI. The CDR3 DNA is TGTGCCAGCAGTCCCCAGGCGGGCAGCTCCTACGAGCAGTACTTC. Translation: CASSPQAGSSYEQYF.

This clone showed up just once. This chain connects TRBV27 to TRBJ1-2; D is possibly TRBD1 (6 bases). CDR3 length equals 14 residues. The V gene lost 10 bases and the J gene lost 5 bases, with 20 bases spanning the gap. Germline values: CDR1 MNHEY, CDR2 SMNVEV (reference sequence). CDR3 DNA: TGTGCCACCAGGGGCGGGCGCGGAGGGTATGGCTACACCTTC. It is translated as CATRGGRGGYGYTF.

V is TRBV29-1 and J is TRBJ2-1; 12 bases match TRBD2. The junction had 31 bases not matched to a gene; V was cut back by 2 bases and J by 8 bases. Germline V gene data show CDR1 as SQVTM and CDR2 as ANQGSEA. The CDR3 length is 23 residues. The CDR3 is CSVEPPRDRDQILAGGPLYEQFF. For the CDR3, the DNA is TGCAGCGTTGAACCCCCTAGGGACAGGGACCAGATCCTAGCGGGAGGGCCTCTCTATGAGCAGTTCTTC.

This clone was observed once. The rearrangement links TRBV4-1 to TRBJ2-7, with 7 nucleotides matching TRBD1. V gave up 1 base and J gave up 5 bases; unmatched junction bases: 2. This CDR3 comprises 13 residues. Germline CDR1 is MGHRA and CDR2 is YSYEKL. The CDR3 bases are TGCGCCAGCAGCCAAGTCCAGGGGGACGAGCAGTACTTC. Translating gives CASSQVQGDEQYF.

The chain recombines TRBV6-5 with TRBJ2-7; D remains unclear. CDR3 length equals 12 residues. Trimming left V 5 bases short and J 3 bases short, with 8 bases between. Germline V CDR1 and CDR2: MNHEY, SVGAGI. CDR3 nucleotide sequence: TGTGCCAGCAGTCCCGGTTTCTACGAGCAGTACTTC. It encodes CASSPGFYEQYF.

This clone was seen only a few times. V is TRBV18 and J is TRBJ2-3; 10 nucleotides match TRBD2. The germline V gene encodes CDR1 KGHSH and CDR2 LQKENI. Trimming removed 3 bases from V and 0 bases from J; junction bases left unmatched: 9. CDR3 length: 18 residues. The CDR3 here is CASSPFITSGTSTDTQYF. CDR3 DNA sequence: TGTGCCAGCTCACCCTTCATTACTAGCGGGACTAGCACAGATACGCAGTATTTT. The full variable domain, with the rest looked up from reference TRBV18 and TRBJ2-3, is NAGVMQNPRHLVRRRGQEARLRCSPMKGHSHVYWYRQLPEEGLKFMVYLQKENIIDESGMPKERFSAEFPKEGPSILRIQQVVRGDSAAYFCASSPFITSGTSTDTQYFGPGTRLTVL.

The rearrangement joins TRBV28 to TRBJ2-3, with a weak D call TRBD2 (6 bases). The ends were cut back, 8 bases at V and 2 bases at J, with 23 bases in the middle. This CDR3 region has 17 residues. CDR1 MDHEN and CDR2 SYDVKM come from the germline V gene. CDR3 amino acids: CASARPPEGLSTDTQYF. Written as DNA, the CDR3 is TGTGCCAGCGCCAGGCCCCCCGAGGGACTCTCCACAGATACGCAGTATTTT.

V and J are TRBV19 and TRBJ2-1; TRBD1 matches at 7 bases. V was pared by 1 base and J by 7 bases, with 16 bases of the junction left unmatched. The CDR3 contains 18 residues. CDR1 LNHDA and CDR2 SQIVND come from the germline V gene (reference sequence). CDR3 sequence: CASSIVGPRGGARNEQFF. The CDR3, as DNA: TGTGCCAGTAGTATAGTAGGGCCTAGAGGGGGCGCACGAAATGAGCAGTTCTTC. Using reference TRBV19 and TRBJ2-1 for the parts outside the CDR3, the full variable domain is DGGITQSPKYLFRKEGQNVTLSCEQNLNHDAMYWYRQDPGQGLRLIYYSQIVNDFQKGDIAEGYSVSREKKESFPLTVTSAQKNPTAFYLCASSIVGPRGGARNEQFFGPGTRLTVL.

The rearrangement joins TRBV18 to TRBJ2-1; 12 positions agree with TRBD2. V was pared by 4 bases and J by 7 bases, with 5 bases of the junction left unmatched. Germline-derived CDR1 and CDR2 are KGHSH and LQKENI. CDR3 size: 15 residues. The DNA for the CDR3 is TGTGCCAGCTCACAGGGGACTAGCGGGTTGAATGAGCAGTTCTTC. This sequence encodes CASSQGTSGLNEQFF.

The chain employs TRBV28 and TRBJ1-4; TRBD1 matches at 9 bases. The germline gives CDR1 MDHEN, CDR2 SYDVKM. The CDR3 is 15 residues long. Unmatched junction bases numbered 6, after V lost 4 bases and J lost 6 bases. The chain's CDR3 is CASSSPGQGDEKLFF. The CDR3 coding sequence is TGTGCCAGCAGTTCTCCGGGACAGGGCGATGAAAAACTGTTTTTT.

The chain joins TRBV11-2 to TRBJ1-1; 8 nucleotides agree with TRBD1. CDR1 is SGHAT, CDR2 FQNNGV, per germline. The CDR3 has 15 amino acids. The trim removed 1 base at V and 4 bases at J, leaving 5 bases unmatched. The CDR3 nucleotides read TGTGCCAGCAGCTTAGCAGGGGGCGTATCCACTGAAGCTTTCTTT. Translated: CASSLAGGVSTEAFF. Based on the CDR3 plus reference TRBV11-2 and TRBJ1-1, the full variable domain is EAGVAQSPRYKIIEKRQSVAFWCNPISGHATLYWYQQILGQGPKLLIQFQNNGVVDDSQLPKDRFSAERLKGVDSTLKIQPAKLEDSAVYLCASSLAGGVSTEAFFGQGTRLTVV.

The chain combines TRBV30 with TRBJ1-1; D perhaps matches TRBD1 (6 bases). The germline gives CDR1 GTSNPN, CDR2 SVGIG (reference sequence). V shed 3 bases and J shed 3 bases, with 8 bases lying between them. CDR3 length: 12 amino acids. As DNA, the CDR3 is TGTGCCTGGAGGGACAGCTACACTGAAGCTTTCTTT. Translated: CAWRDSYTEAFF.

This clone was observed a handful of times. The gene calls are TRBV28 and TRBJ2-7; 9 nucleotides align to TRBD2. In germline, CDR1 is MDHEN, CDR2 SYDVKM. V was pared by 3 bases and J by 3 bases, with 6 bases of the junction left unmatched. The CDR3 extends over 15 amino acids. CDR3 DNA sequence: TGTGCCAGCAGTTTGGGAACTAGCGGGCTCTACGAGCAGTACTTC. Translating it yields CASSLGTSGLYEQYF. The variable domain in full, with the rest retrieved from reference TRBV28 and TRBJ2-7, is DVKVTQSSRYLVKRTGEKVFLECVQDMDHENMFWYRQDPGLGLRLIYFSYDVKMKEKGDIPEGYSVSREKKERFSLILESASTNQTSMYLCASSLGTSGLYEQYFGPGTRLTVT.

The chain uses TRBV28 and TRBJ2-4; TRBD1 might be the D (6 bases). The CDR3 contains 12 residues. The V and J ends lost 6 bases and 15 bases respectively, with 18 bases between them. The V gene's germline CDR1 is MDHEN and CDR2 SYDVKM. CDR3: CASSLRDKLRYF. CDR3 coding DNA: TGTGCCAGCAGCCTCCGGGACAAACTTCGGTACTTC.

The CDR3 loop is CATRQGSAEAFF. Here the CDR3 DNA reads TGTGCCACCCGACAGGGGAGCGCTGAAGCTTTCTTT. The chain employs TRBV2 and TRBJ1-1, with 8 nucleotides matching TRBD1. The CDR3 is 12 amino acids. Germline V lookup: CDR1 SNHLY, CDR2 FYNNEI. V lost 10 bases and J lost 6; bases outside the gene matches: 7. The variable domain in full, completed from reference TRBV2 and TRBJ1-1, reads EPEVTQTPSHQVTQMGQEVILRCVPISNHLYFYWYRQILGQKVEFLVSFYNNEISEKSEIFDDQFSVERPDGSNFTLKIRSTKLEDSAMYFCATRQGSAEAFFGQGTRLTVV.

The chain links TRBV3-1 (or the pseudogene TRBV3-2) to TRBJ2-1; D call uncertain. The CDR3 is 13 amino acids. Germline V lookup: CDR1 LGHDT, CDR2 YNNKEL (reference sequence). Trimming removed 0 bases from V and 12 bases from J, with 12 bases in between. This CDR3 is CASSQDLGASQFF. CDR3 DNA sequence: TGTGCCAGCAGCCAAGATCTAGGAGCATCGCAGTTCTTC.

The chain joins TRBV2 to TRBJ1-1, with D possibly TRBD1 on 6 matching bases. From germline, CDR1 is SNHLY and CDR2 FYNNEI. Trimming shortened V by 4 bases and J by 8 bases, and 11 bases separated the two germline ends. CDR3 length: 12 amino acids. CDR3: CASSVQGIEAFF. Written as DNA, the CDR3 is TGTGCCAGCAGTGTACAGGGAATCGAAGCTTTCTTT.

The chain is built from TRBV11-2 and TRBJ2-7, with D possibly called TRBD1 or TRBD2 (6 bases each). The CDR3 runs to 12 residues. V lost 5 bases, J lost 6 bases, and 11 bases lay in between. Germline V gene lookup returns CDR1 SGHAT and CDR2 FQNNGV. DNA of the CDR3: TGTGCCAGCAGCCTAGGGGGAGGCGAGCAGTACTTC. It specifies CASSLGGGEQYF.

The sample holds one count of this clone. This chain joins TRBV28 and TRBJ1-2; 8 bases align to TRBD1. Germline V gives CDR1 MDHEN, CDR2 SYDVKM. The CDR3 runs 14 residues. The trim removed 10 bases at V and 7 bases at J, leaving 14 bases unmatched. This CDR3 is CATQKRDRLGGYTF. The DNA of the CDR3 is TGTGCCACCCAGAAGAGGGACAGGCTCGGTGGCTACACCTTC.

DNA for the CDR3: TGTGCCAGCAGCTTAGATAGCGGGAGGTACGAGCAGTACTTC. Translation gives CASSLDSGRYEQYF. The rearrangement links TRBV7-2 to TRBJ2-7; 10 bases are shared with TRBD2. Trimming removed 1 base from V and 4 bases from J; junction bases left unmatched: 1. CDR1 and CDR2 from the germline V gene are SGHTA and FQGNSA. The CDR3 spans 14 residues.

CDR3: CASIPGGTGGMSYEQYF. Here the CDR3 DNA reads TGTGCCAGCATCCCCGGGGGGACAGGGGGCATGTCCTACGAGCAGTACTTC. The V and J genes are TRBV28 and TRBJ2-7; 12 nucleotides align to TRBD1. In germline, CDR1 is MDHEN, CDR2 SYDVKM. CDR3 length equals 17 residues. With 7 bases clipped from V and 1 base from J, the junction kept 11 bases outside the gene matches. Full variable domain (remainder filled in from reference TRBV28 and TRBJ2-7): DVKVTQSSRYLVKRTGEKVFLECVQDMDHENMFWYRQDPGLGLRLIYFSYDVKMKEKGDIPEGYSVSREKKERFSLILESASTNQTSMYLCASIPGGTGGMSYEQYFGPGTRLTVT.

The V gene is TRBV3-1 (or the pseudogene TRBV3-2), the J gene TRBJ2-1, with TRBD2 matching 7 bases. V lost 1 base and J lost 8; bases outside the gene matches: 8. This CDR3 comprises 15 residues. Germline-derived CDR1 and CDR2 are LGHDT and YNNKEL (reference sequence). The CDR3 reads CASSQGGEGLHEQFF. The CDR3 nucleotides read TGTGCCAGCAGCCAAGGGGGGGAGGGCCTCCATGAGCAGTTCTTC.

This chain links TRBV11-3 with TRBJ2-1; 12 bases agree with TRBD2. Trimming removed 4 bases from V and 9 bases from J; junction bases left unmatched: 4. CDR1 SGHNT and CDR2 YENEEA come from the germline V gene. The CDR3 has 14 residues. In nucleotides, the CDR3 is TGTGCCAGCAGCTCGACTAGCGGGAGTCTTGAGCAGTTCTTC. It translates to CASSSTSGSLEQFF.

The chain couples TRBV18 to TRBJ2-5; perhaps TRBD1 as D (5 bases). From germline, CDR1 is KGHSH and CDR2 LQKENI. V lost 2 bases, J lost 5 bases, and 15 bases lay in between. The CDR3 extends over 15 amino acids. This CDR3 reads CASSPVALKGETQYF. The DNA for the CDR3 is TGTGCCAGCTCACCAGTGGCACTAAAGGGGGAGACCCAGTACTTC. Full variable domain (missing parts from reference TRBV18 and TRBJ2-5): NAGVMQNPRHLVRRRGQEARLRCSPMKGHSHVYWYRQLPEEGLKFMVYLQKENIIDESGMPKERFSAEFPKEGPSILRIQQVVRGDSAAYFCASSPVALKGETQYFGPGTRLLVL.

The genes are TRBV2 and TRBJ2-2; 10 bases line up with TRBD2. Germline lookup yields CDR1 SNHLY and CDR2 FYNNEI. The junction had 13 bases not matched to a gene; V was cut back by 4 bases and J by 2 bases. The CDR3 is 19 residues long. The CDR3 region has the DNA TGTGCCAGCAGTGTGAGGAGCGGGAGGGCCGGAGGAAACACCGGGGAGCTGTTTTTT. It is translated as CASSVRSGRAGGNTGELFF. The variable domain in full, completed from reference TRBV2 and TRBJ2-2, reads EPEVTQTPSHQVTQMGQEVILRCVPISNHLYFYWYRQILGQKVEFLVSFYNNEISEKSEIFDDQFSVERPDGSNFTLKIRSTKLEDSAMYFCASSVRSGRAGGNTGELFFGEGSRLTVL.